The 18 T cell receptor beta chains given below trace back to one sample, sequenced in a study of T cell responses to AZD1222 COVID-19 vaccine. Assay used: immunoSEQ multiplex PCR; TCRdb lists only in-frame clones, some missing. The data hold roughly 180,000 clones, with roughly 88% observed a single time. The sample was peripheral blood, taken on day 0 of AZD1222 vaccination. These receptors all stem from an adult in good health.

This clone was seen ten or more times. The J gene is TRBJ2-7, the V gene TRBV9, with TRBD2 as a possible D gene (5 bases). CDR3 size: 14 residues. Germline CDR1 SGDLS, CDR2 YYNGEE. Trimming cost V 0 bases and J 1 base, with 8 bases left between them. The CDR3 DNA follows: TGTGCCAGCAGCGTAGCTGGACTGTCCTACGAGCAGTACTTC. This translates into CASSVAGLSYEQYF.

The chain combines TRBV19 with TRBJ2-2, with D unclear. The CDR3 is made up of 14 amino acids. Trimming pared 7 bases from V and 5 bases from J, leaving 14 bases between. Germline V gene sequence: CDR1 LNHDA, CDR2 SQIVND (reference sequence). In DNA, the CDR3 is TGTGCCAGTACTGCGGTTGGGCGGACCGGGGAGCTGTTTTTT. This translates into CASTAVGRTGELFF.

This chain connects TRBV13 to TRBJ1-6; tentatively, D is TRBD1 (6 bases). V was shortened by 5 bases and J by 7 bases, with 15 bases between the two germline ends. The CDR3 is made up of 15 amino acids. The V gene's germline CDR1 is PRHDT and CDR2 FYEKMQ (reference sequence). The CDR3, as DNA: TGTGCCAGCAGCAGGGGACAAGGGTTCAATTCACCCCTCCACTTT. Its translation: CASSRGQGFNSPLHF.

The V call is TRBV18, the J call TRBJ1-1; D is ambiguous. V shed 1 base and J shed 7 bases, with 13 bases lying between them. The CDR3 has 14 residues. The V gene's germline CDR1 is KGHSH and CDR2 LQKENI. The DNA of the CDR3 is TGTGCCAGCTCACCACAGTGGGAGGGAGTTGAAGCTTTCTTT. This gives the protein CASSPQWEGVEAFF.

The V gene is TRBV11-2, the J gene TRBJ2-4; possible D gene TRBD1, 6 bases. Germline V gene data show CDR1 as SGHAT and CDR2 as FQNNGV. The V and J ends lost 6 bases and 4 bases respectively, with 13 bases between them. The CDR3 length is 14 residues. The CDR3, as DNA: TGTGCCAGCAGTCCGGACAGAATTAAAAACATTCAGTACTTC. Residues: CASSPDRIKNIQYF.

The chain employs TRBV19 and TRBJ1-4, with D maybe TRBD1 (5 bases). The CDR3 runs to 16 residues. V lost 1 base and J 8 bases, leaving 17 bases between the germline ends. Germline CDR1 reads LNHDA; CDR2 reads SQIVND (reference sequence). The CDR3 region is CASSIGGRGYGEKLFF. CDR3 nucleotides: TGTGCCAGTAGTATAGGGGGTCGGGGCTACGGAGAAAAACTGTTTTTT.

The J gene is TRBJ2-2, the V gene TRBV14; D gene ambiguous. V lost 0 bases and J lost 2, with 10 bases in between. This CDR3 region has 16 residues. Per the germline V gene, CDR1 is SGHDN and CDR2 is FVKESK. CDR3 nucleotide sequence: TGTGCCAGCAGCCAAGATTCTCGAGGTAACACCGGGGAGCTGTTTTTT. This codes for CASSQDSRGNTGELFF.

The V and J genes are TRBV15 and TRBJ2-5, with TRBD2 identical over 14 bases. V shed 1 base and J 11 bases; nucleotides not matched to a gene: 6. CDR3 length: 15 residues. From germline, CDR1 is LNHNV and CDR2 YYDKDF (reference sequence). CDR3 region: CATSRGGTSGGTQYF. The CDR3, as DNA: TGTGCCACCAGCAGAGGAGGGACTAGCGGGGGTACGCAGTACTTC.

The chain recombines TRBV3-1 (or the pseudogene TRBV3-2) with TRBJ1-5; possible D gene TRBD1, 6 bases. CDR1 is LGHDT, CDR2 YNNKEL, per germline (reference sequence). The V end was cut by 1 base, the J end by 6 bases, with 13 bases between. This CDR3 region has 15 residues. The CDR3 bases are TGTGCCAGCAGCCAAGGTACAGGGAGCGGTCAGCCCCAGCATTTT. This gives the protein CASSQGTGSGQPQHF.

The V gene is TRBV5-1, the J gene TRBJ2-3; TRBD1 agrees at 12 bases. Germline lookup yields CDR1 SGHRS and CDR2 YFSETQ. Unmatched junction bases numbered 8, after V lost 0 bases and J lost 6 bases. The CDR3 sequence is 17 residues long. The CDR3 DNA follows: TGCGCCAGCAGCTTGGCTTGGTCGGGACAGGGGGCGGATACGCAGTATTTT. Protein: CASSLAWSGQGADTQYF. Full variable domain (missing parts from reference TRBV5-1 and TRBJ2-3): KAGVTQTPRYLIKTRGQQVTLSCSPISGHRSVSWYQQTPGQGLQFLFEYFSETQRNKGNFPGRFSGRQFSNSRSEMNVSTLELGDSALYLCASSLAWSGQGADTQYFGPGTRLTVL.

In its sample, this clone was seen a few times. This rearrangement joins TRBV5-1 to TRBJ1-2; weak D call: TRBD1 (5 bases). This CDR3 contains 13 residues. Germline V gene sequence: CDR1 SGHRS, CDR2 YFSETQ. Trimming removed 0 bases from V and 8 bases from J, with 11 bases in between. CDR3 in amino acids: CASSLDTGRGYTF. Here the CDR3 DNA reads TGCGCCAGCAGCTTGGATACAGGTCGGGGCTACACCTTC.

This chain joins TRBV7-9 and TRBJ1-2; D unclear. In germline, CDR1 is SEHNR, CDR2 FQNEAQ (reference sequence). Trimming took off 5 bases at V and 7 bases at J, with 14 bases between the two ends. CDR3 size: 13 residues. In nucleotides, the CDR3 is TGTGCCAGCAGCGGAGAAGGAGGGTTTGGCTACACCTTC. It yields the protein CASSGEGGFGYTF.

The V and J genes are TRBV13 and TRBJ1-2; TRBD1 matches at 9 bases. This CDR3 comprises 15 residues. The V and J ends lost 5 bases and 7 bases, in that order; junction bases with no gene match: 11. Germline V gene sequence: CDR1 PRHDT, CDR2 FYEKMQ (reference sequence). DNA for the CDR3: TGTGCCAGCAGCACCCGGACAGGGGAAGCTGCTGGCTACACCTTC. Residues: CASSTRTGEAAGYTF.

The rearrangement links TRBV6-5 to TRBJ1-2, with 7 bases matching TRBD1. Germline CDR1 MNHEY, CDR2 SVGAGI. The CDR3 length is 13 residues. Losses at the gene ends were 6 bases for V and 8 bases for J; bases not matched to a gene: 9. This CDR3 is CASRPGQDSGYTF. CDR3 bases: TGTGCCAGCAGACCCGGACAGGACAGCGGCTACACCTTC.

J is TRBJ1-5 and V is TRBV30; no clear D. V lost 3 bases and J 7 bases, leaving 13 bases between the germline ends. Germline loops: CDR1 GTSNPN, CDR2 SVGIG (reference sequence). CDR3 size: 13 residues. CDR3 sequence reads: CAWRNGVGQPQHF. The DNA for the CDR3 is TGTGCCTGGAGAAACGGTGTGGGACAGCCCCAGCATTTT. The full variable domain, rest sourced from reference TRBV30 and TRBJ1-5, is SQTIHQWPATLVQPVGSPLSLECTVEGTSNPNLYWYRQAAGRGLQLLFYSVGIGQISSEVPQNLSASRPQDRQFILSSKKLLLSDSGFYLCAWRNGVGQPQHFGDGTRLSIL.

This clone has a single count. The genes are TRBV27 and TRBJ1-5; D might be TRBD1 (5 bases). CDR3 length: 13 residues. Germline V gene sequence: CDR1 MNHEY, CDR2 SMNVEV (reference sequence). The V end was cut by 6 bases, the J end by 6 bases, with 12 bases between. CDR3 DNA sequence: TGTGCCAGCAGAGCAGGGTACGGTCAGCCCCAGCATTTT. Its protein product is CASRAGYGQPQHF.

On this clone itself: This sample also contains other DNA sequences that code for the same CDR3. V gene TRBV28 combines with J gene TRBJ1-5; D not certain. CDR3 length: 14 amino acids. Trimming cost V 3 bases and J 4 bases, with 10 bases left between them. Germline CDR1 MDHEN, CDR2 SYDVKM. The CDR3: CASSLEGSNQPQHF. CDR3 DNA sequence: TGTGCCAGCAGTTTGGAGGGAAGTAATCAGCCCCAGCATTTT.

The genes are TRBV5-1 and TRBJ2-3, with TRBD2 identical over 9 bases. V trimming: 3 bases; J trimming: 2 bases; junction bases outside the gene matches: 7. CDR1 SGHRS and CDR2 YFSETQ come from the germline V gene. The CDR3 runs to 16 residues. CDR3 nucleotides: TGCGCCAGCAGCTCGTTACTAGCGGGCGACACAGATACGCAGTATTTT. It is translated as CASSSLLAGDTDTQYF.